This entry is about one T cell receptor beta chain. Antigen specificity is unknown. This specimen comes from a study of OX40 agonist ivuxolimab in advanced cancers. Study-level background: Antecedent anti-PD-1, anti-PD-L1 or anti-CTLA-4 therapy was permissible, with approximately 44% having received some. General study findings and limits: In a subset of nonresponders, normalized T-cell clonal expansion was also low.

Baseline, cycle 4 day 1, and cycle 7 day 1 were the blood sampling points. Method: immunoSEQ multiplex PCR; TCRdb's copy keeps in-frame clones and lacks some. Altogether tens of thousands of clones are present, around 90% being singletons, with the ten largest covering about 0.3%. The CDR3 sequence is 19 residues long. CDR1 and CDR2 from the germline V gene are SGHAT and FQNNGV. V lost 5 bases to trimming and J lost 0 bases; unmatched junction nucleotides: 13. The receptor's source is an adult with an advanced solid tumor such as melanoma, head and neck, liver or kidney cancer. The genes are TRBV11-2 and TRBJ2-2; 9 bases line up with TRBD2. Sequenced here: CD4+ or CD8+ T cells sorted from blood, sampled in a trial of the OX40 agonist ivuxolimab. The CDR3 here is CASSTGGLAGYSNTGELFF. The CDR3 DNA reads TGTGCCAGCAGCACGGGAGGGCTAGCGGGGTACTCGAACACCGGGGAGCTGTTTTTT.